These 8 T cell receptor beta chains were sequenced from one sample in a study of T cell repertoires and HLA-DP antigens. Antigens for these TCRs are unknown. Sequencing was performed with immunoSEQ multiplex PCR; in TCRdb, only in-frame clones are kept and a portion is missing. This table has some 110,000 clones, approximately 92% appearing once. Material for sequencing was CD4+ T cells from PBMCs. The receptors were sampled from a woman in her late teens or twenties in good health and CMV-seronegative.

The CDR3 nucleotides are TGTGCCAGCTCCCCAGACAGGGGGCGCGCAGGCTACACCTTC. Protein sequence: CASSPDRGRAGYTF. The chain has TRBV18 and TRBJ1-2, with TRBD1 matching 10 bases. CDR1 is KGHSH and CDR2 is LQKENI in the germline V gene. V shed 6 bases, J shed 8 bases, and the junction held 9 bases outside the gene matches. CDR3 size: 14 residues.

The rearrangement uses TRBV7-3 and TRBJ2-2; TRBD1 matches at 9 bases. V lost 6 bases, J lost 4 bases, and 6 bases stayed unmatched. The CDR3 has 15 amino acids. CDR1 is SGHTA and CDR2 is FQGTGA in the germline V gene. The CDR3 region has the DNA TGTGCCAGCAGTCAAACAGGGGGCCGCACCGGGGAGCTGTTTTTT. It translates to CASSQTGGRTGELFF.

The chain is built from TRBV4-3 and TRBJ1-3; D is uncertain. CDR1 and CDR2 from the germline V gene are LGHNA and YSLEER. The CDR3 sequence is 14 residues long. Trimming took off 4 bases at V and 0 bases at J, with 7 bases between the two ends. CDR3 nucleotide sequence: TGCGCCAGCAGCCCGGACTTCTCTGGAAACACCATATATTTT. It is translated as CASSPDFSGNTIYF.

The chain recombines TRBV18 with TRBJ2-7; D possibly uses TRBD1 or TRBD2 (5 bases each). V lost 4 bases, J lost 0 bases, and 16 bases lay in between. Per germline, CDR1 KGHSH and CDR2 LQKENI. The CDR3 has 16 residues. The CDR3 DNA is TGTGCCAGCTCACTCGGGCAAACCGGGACCTCCTACGAGCAGTACTTC. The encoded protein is CASSLGQTGTSYEQYF.

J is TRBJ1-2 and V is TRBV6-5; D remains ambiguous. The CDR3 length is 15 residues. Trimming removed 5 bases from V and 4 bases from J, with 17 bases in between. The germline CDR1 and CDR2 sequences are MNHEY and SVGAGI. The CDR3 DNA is TGTGCCAGCAGTCACGAAGGGTGGGGTACCTATGGCTACACCTTC. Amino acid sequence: CASSHEGWGTYGYTF.

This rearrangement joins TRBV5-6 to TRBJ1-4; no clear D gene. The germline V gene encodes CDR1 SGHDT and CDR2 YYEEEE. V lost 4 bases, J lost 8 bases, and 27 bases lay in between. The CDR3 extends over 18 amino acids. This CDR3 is CASSPPLTGETWREKLFF. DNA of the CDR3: TGTGCCAGCAGCCCACCGCTTACCGGGGAAACTTGGCGAGAAAAACTGTTTTTT.

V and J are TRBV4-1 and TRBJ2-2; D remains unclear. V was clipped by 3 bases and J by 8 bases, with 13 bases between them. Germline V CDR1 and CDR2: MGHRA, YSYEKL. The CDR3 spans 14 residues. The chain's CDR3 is CASSQGSSLGELFF. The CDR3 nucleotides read TGCGCCAGCAGCCAGGGCTCATCATTGGGGGAGCTGTTTTTT.

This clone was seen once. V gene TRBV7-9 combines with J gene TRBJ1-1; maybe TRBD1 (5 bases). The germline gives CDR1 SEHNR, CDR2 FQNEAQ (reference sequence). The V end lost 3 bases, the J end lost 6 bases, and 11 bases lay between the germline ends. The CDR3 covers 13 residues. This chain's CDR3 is CASSLGQAAEAFF. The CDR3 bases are TGTGCCAGCAGCTTGGGGCAAGCGGCTGAAGCTTTCTTT.